This note documents a single T cell receptor (beta chain) sequence. In germline, CDR1 is SNHLY, CDR2 FYNNEI. The CDR3 is 19 residues long. V was pared by 10 bases and J by 0 bases, with 28 bases between. Assay: immunoSEQ multiplex PCR; the TCRdb copy retains only in-frame clones and omits some. This table holds roughly 58,000 clones, roughly 90% found once. This record comes from a study of T cell changes during pregnancy in multiple sclerosis. The sample consisted of CD8+ T cells from peripheral blood mononuclear cells, taken before pregnancy. The chain uses TRBV2 and TRBJ2-1; tentatively, D is TRBD2 (6 bases). The source is a female donor with multiple sclerosis, enrolled in a pregnancy study. CDR3 sequence reads: CATIWGTRATRSSYNEQFF. CDR3 nucleotides: TGTGCCACTATATGGGGGACTCGGGCCACTAGAAGCTCCTACAATGAGCAGTTCTTC.